These 32 T cell receptor beta chains originate from one sample sequenced in a study of T-cell reconstitution after alpha-beta-depleted transplantation in children. TCRbeta library construction was performed incorporating unique molecular identifiers. MiXCR, applied by TCRdb to the PCR reads, yields one record per CDR3 protein. The sample has about 980,000 distinct CDR3 sequences; less than 30% are singletons. Sequenced material: PBMCs, mostly from graft donor cells, taken 360 days after TCRalphabeta/CD19-depleted stem cell transplant. The receptors here all came from a boy younger than two who had a stem cell transplant for SCID, so the T cells may come from the graft donor.

The chain employs TRBV2 and TRBJ1-5; 7 bases agree with TRBD1. Germline V gene lookup returns CDR1 SNHLY and CDR2 FYNNEI. V trimming: 3 bases; J trimming: 4 bases; junction bases outside the gene matches: 6. This CDR3 comprises 15 residues. The CDR3 DNA reads as TGTGCCAGCAGTGAGGAGGGGGCGGGAAATCAGCCCCAGCATTTT. Its translation: CASSEEGAGNQPQHF.

This clonotype was seen a few times. The rearrangement links TRBV28 to TRBJ2-3; 9 bases fit TRBD1. From germline, CDR1 is MDHEN and CDR2 SYDVKM. The CDR3 spans 14 residues. Trimming took 7 bases from V and 5 from J; bases not matched to a gene: 7. CDR3 DNA sequence: TGTGCCAGCAACCGGGACAGGGTCGGAGATACGCAGTATTTT. Translation: CASNRDRVGDTQYF.

The chain couples TRBV4-1 to TRBJ2-7; 9 bases are shared with TRBD2. Germline CDR1 and CDR2: MGHRA and YSYEKL. The CDR3 covers 15 residues. Trimming removed 0 bases from V and 5 bases from J; junction bases left unmatched: 5. The CDR3 coding sequence is TGCGCCAGCAGCCAAGAGGGACTAGCCGCGGACGAGCAGTACTTC. It yields the protein CASSQEGLAADEQYF.

V is TRBV5-1 and J is TRBJ1-1; the match to TRBD1 covers 7 bases. Germline V CDR1 and CDR2: SGHRS, YFSETQ. The CDR3 is 13 amino acids. V shed 5 bases, J shed 10 bases, and the junction held 11 bases outside the gene matches. The CDR3 sequence is CASRYDRAQVAFF. The CDR3 coding sequence is TGCGCCAGCAGATACGACAGGGCTCAGGTAGCTTTCTTT.

This clonotype was seen more than once but under ten times. The chain recombines TRBV7-9 with TRBJ1-1, with 7 positions matching TRBD1. Germline V gene lookup returns CDR1 SEHNR and CDR2 FQNEAQ (reference sequence). J lost 0 bases, V lost 2 bases, and 3 bases had no gene match. This CDR3 region has 15 residues. The CDR3, as DNA: TGTGCCAGCAGCTTATCGAGGGGGCTGAACACTGAAGCTTTCTTT. Translation: CASSLSRGLNTEAFF.

Only a few counts were recorded for this clonotype. The rearrangement uses TRBV9 and TRBJ2-1; D possibly matches TRBD1 or TRBD2 (6 bases each). V dropped 4 bases and J dropped 9 bases, with 20 bases sitting between them. The CDR3 contains 15 residues. The germline gives CDR1 SGDLS, CDR2 YYNGEE. The CDR3 loop is CASSLVDGGQREQFF. The DNA for the CDR3 is TGTGCCAGCAGCCTGGTGGATGGGGGGCAGCGTGAGCAGTTCTTC. The full variable domain, its missing parts supplied by reference TRBV9 and TRBJ2-1, is DSGVTQTPKHLITATGQRVTLRCSPRSGDLSVYWYQQSLDQGLQFLIQYYNGEERAKGNILERFSAQQFPDLHSELNLSSLELGDSALYFCASSLVDGGQREQFFGPGTRLTVL.

The genes are TRBV5-1 and TRBJ2-3; 10 nucleotides match TRBD2. Losses at the gene ends were 4 bases for V and 3 bases for J; bases not matched to a gene: 14. The CDR3 runs 18 residues. The germline gives CDR1 SGHRS, CDR2 YFSETQ. The CDR3 coding sequence is TGCGCCAGCAGCGGCCTCTTAGGAGCGGGGGGGAGGACAGATACGCAGTATTTT. It codes for CASSGLLGAGGRTDTQYF.

In its sample, this clonotype was seen a few times. V is TRBV20-1 and J is TRBJ2-1, with 7 bases that match TRBD2. In germline, CDR1 is DFQATT, CDR2 SNEGSKA (reference sequence). The V and J ends lost 7 bases and 3 bases, in that order; junction bases with no gene match: 3. The CDR3 is 12 amino acids. In nucleotides, the CDR3 is TGCAGTGGGGAGGGTCGCTACAATGAGCAGTTCTTC. It specifies CSGEGRYNEQFF.

This clonotype occurred many times. The chain is built from TRBV7-2 and TRBJ1-1, with D unclear. Trimming pared 4 bases from V and 7 bases from J, leaving 16 bases between. The germline CDR1 and CDR2 sequences are SGHTA and FQGNSA. The CDR3 is 14 amino acids. The CDR3 DNA reads as TGTGCCAGCAGCTGGGGTCTGGAGGGCGGTGAAGCTTTCTTT. Its protein is CASSWGLEGGEAFF. Variable domain in full (rest from reference TRBV7-2 and TRBJ1-1): GAGVSQSPSNKVTEKGKDVELRCDPISGHTALYWYRQSLGQGLEFLIYFQGNSAPDKSGLPSDRFSAERTGGSVSTLTIQRTQQEDSAVYLCASSWGLEGGEAFFGQGTRLTVV.

The sample holds a few counts of this clonotype. The chain uses TRBV3-1 and TRBJ2-1, with 7 bases aligning to TRBD2. This CDR3 comprises 15 residues. Germline lookup yields CDR1 LGHDT and CDR2 YNNKEL (reference sequence). The V segment lost 3 bases and the J segment 2 bases; nucleotides outside the gene matches: 4. CDR3 in amino acids: CASSQSLAAYNEQFF. CDR3 nucleotides: TGTGCCAGCAGCCAGTCGCTAGCGGCCTACAATGAGCAGTTCTTC.

The chain recombines TRBV3-1 with TRBJ1-1, with 9 positions matching TRBD1. V dropped 6 bases and J dropped 11; count of bases not matched to a gene: 10. CDR1 is LGHDT and CDR2 is YNNKEL in the germline V gene (reference sequence). This CDR3 is 13 amino acids long. For the CDR3, the DNA is TGTGCCAGCAGGGGGACAGGGCGGCCCGAGGCTTTCTTT. It translates to CASRGTGRPEAFF.

The sample holds many counts of this clonotype. J is TRBJ2-1 and V is TRBV2; 8 bases match TRBD2. The CDR3 loop spans 15 amino acids. The V gene's germline CDR1 is SNHLY and CDR2 FYNNEI. Trimming cost V 1 base and J 2 bases; bases outside gene matches: 1. As DNA, the CDR3 is TGTGCCAGCAGTGAAGGTAGCGGGGCCTACAATGAGCAGTTCTTC. Translated, it gives CASSEGSGAYNEQFF.

The J gene is TRBJ1-4, the V gene TRBV18; maybe TRBD1 (5 bases). Germline CDR1 reads KGHSH; CDR2 reads LQKENI. V lost 6 bases and J 7 bases, leaving 15 bases between the germline ends. This CDR3 is 14 amino acids long. The CDR3 DNA reads as TGTGCCAGCTCCCCAGGTTGGGGCGGTGAAAAACTGTTTTTT. Translated, it gives CASSPGWGGEKLFF.

The gene calls are TRBV11-2 and TRBJ2-7, with D possibly matching TRBD1 (5 bases). Germline V lookup: CDR1 SGHAT, CDR2 FQNNGV. This CDR3 contains 13 residues. The V gene lost 5 bases and the J gene lost 2 bases, with 10 bases spanning the gap. CDR3 nucleotides: TGTGCCAGCAGCCACGGACAAGCCTACGAGCAGTACTTC. Translating it yields CASSHGQAYEQYF.

The V gene is TRBV4-3, the J gene TRBJ2-1, with D possibly being TRBD1 or TRBD2 (5 bases each). The CDR3 totals 18 residues. V was cut by 4 bases and J by 0 bases, with 19 bases left in between. The germline gives CDR1 LGHNA, CDR2 YSLEER. This CDR3 reads CASSRQPGPRFSYNEQFF. DNA of the CDR3: TGCGCCAGCAGCCGACAGCCGGGGCCGAGATTCTCCTACAATGAGCAGTTCTTC.

Ten or more counts support this clonotype. The chain combines TRBV5-5 with TRBJ2-2, with D uncertain. CDR1 and CDR2 from the germline V gene are SGHKS and YYEKEE (reference sequence). The CDR3 has 13 amino acids. V lost 4 bases and J lost 5, with 9 bases in between. The CDR3 DNA sequence: TGTGCCAGCAGCCTTGGACCGACCGGGGAGCTGTTTTTT. Protein: CASSLGPTGELFF.

The gene calls are TRBV6-2 or TRBV6-3 and TRBJ1-1, with D unresolved. The CDR3 spans 15 residues. V was clipped by 7 bases and J by 0 bases, with 15 bases between them. Germline CDR1 is MNHEY and CDR2 is SVGEGT. CDR3 bases: TGTGCCAGCACTCAGATTGGGGTGATGAACACTGAAGCTTTCTTT. Protein: CASTQIGVMNTEAFF.

This clonotype was counted between two and nine times. The rearrangement uses TRBV5-1 and TRBJ1-1, with D uncertain. The germline V and J ends were trimmed by 0 bases and 7 bases, with 10 bases remaining between them. The germline V gene has CDR1 SGHRS and CDR2 YFSETQ. The CDR3 length is 13 residues. The CDR3 nucleotides are TGCGCCAGCAGCTTGGCCGGGGTATTTGAAGCTTTCTTT. Its protein product is CASSLAGVFEAFF. Filled out from reference TRBV5-1 and TRBJ1-1, the complete variable domain reads KAGVTQTPRYLIKTRGQQVTLSCSPISGHRSVSWYQQTPGQGLQFLFEYFSETQRNKGNFPGRFSGRQFSNSRSEMNVSTLELGDSALYLCASSLAGVFEAFFGQGTRLTVV.

Written as DNA, the CDR3 is TGCGCCAGCAGCAGACGAGGGACTAGCGGGGGCACAGATACGCAGTATTTT. Amino acids: CASSRRGTSGGTDTQYF. This chain joins TRBV5-1 and TRBJ2-3; 13 positions agree with TRBD2. CDR1 is SGHRS, CDR2 YFSETQ, per germline. V gave up 4 bases and J gave up 1 base; unmatched junction bases: 6. The CDR3 covers 17 residues.

The chain couples TRBV12-3 or TRBV12-4 to TRBJ2-1; the D gene could be TRBD1 or TRBD2 (6 bases each). The CDR3 consists of 15 residues. Trimming shortened V by 5 bases and J by 8 bases, and 19 bases separated the two germline ends. The CDR3 region has the DNA TGTGCCAGCAGTCCCCTCCCCCGGGGGCCGGATGAGCAGTTCTTC. This translates into CASSPLPRGPDEQFF.

In its sample, this clonotype was seen a few times. This rearrangement joins TRBV20-1 to TRBJ2-7; D unclear. This CDR3 is 12 amino acids long. V dropped 0 bases and J dropped 7 bases, with 10 bases sitting between them. Germline V gene sequence: CDR1 DFQATT, CDR2 SNEGSKA (reference sequence). DNA for the CDR3: TGCAGTGCTAGAGATCCCCTGGGGGAGCAGTACTTC. Its protein product is CSARDPLGEQYF.

The chain couples TRBV6-2 or TRBV6-3 to TRBJ2-5; 8 bases fit TRBD2. Losses at the gene ends were 0 bases for V and 0 bases for J; bases not matched to a gene: 6. Germline CDR1 is MNHEY and CDR2 is SVGEGT. The CDR3 runs 17 residues. CDR3 sequence (DNA): TGTGCCAGCAGTTACTCGACCCCTAGCGGGTACCAAGAGACCCAGTACTTC. This codes for CASSYSTPSGYQETQYF.

CDR3 nucleotides: TGTGCCAGCAGTTTTGTTATCGAACCAACAGAGACCCAGTACTTC. It encodes CASSFVIEPTETQYF. The genes are TRBV12-3 or TRBV12-4 and TRBJ2-5, with D uncertain. This CDR3 region has 15 residues. V was shortened by 3 bases and J by 4 bases, with 15 bases between the two germline ends.

This clonotype was counted a few times. The V and J genes are TRBV15 and TRBJ2-1; D perhaps matches TRBD2 (7 bases). Per germline, CDR1 LNHNV and CDR2 YYDKDF (reference sequence). With 5 bases removed from V and 10 bases from J, the gap between germline ends came to 24 bases. The CDR3 covers 16 residues. CDR3 residues: CATSGQRGARLGEQFF. For the CDR3, the DNA is TGTGCCACCAGCGGGCAACGGGGGGCCCGCCTGGGGGAGCAGTTCTTC.

This clonotype was found once. This sequence joins TRBV27 and TRBJ2-1, with 9 nucleotides matching TRBD1. The CDR3 has 16 residues. The germline V gene encodes CDR1 MNHEY and CDR2 SMNVEV (reference sequence). V trimming: 0 bases; J trimming: 9 bases; junction bases outside the gene matches: 9. CDR3: CASSLSGQGFWVEQFF. For the CDR3, the DNA is TGTGCCAGCAGTTTATCGGGACAGGGTTTTTGGGTTGAGCAGTTCTTC.

This clonotype has a handful of counts. The chain links TRBV6-5 to TRBJ2-7; D is tentatively TRBD1 or TRBD2 (5 bases each). The germline V gene has CDR1 MNHEY and CDR2 SVGAGI. The CDR3 runs 14 residues. Trimming cost V 2 bases and J 7 bases, with 15 bases left between them. The CDR3 coding sequence is TGTGCCAGCAGTTACGGGACCTTCCCGGGGGAGCAGTACTTC. Amino acid sequence: CASSYGTFPGEQYF.

This clonotype has only one observation. The chain combines TRBV5-8 with TRBJ2-6; perhaps TRBD2 as D (6 bases). Germline CDR1 is SGHTS and CDR2 is YDEGEE. The CDR3 spans 16 residues. The ends were cut back, 4 bases at V and 5 bases at J, with 16 bases in the middle. CDR3 sequence: CASSPAGGVWANVLTF. The DNA of the CDR3 is TGTGCCAGCAGCCCTGCCGGCGGGGTATGGGCCAACGTCCTGACTTTC. Full variable domain (missing parts from reference TRBV5-8 and TRBJ2-6): EAGVTQSPTHLIKTRGQQATLRCSPISGHTSVYWYQQALGLGLQFLLWYDEGEERNRGNFPPRFSGRQFPNYSSELNVNALELEDSALYLCASSPAGGVWANVLTFGAGSRLTVL.

The V and J genes are TRBV9 and TRBJ2-7, with D maybe TRBD1 (6 bases). The CDR3 covers 15 residues. The germline V and J ends were trimmed by 4 bases and 0 bases, with 14 bases remaining between them. The germline gives CDR1 SGDLS, CDR2 YYNGEE. CDR3 coding DNA: TGTGCCAGCAGCCCAGGGGCTTATTCCTCCTACGAGCAGTACTTC. Protein product: CASSPGAYSSYEQYF.

CDR3 nucleotides: TGCGCCAGCAGCCAAGCGCCCTCGGGGGATGAGCAGTTCTTC. Protein product: CASSQAPSGDEQFF. The chain is built from TRBV4-1 and TRBJ2-1, with a possible D match to TRBD2 (6 bases). CDR1 is MGHRA, CDR2 YSYEKL, per germline. V gave up 1 base and J gave up 8 bases, with 12 bases separating them. CDR3 length: 14 amino acids.

The table lists this clonotype with a few counts. The V and J genes are TRBV5-5 and TRBJ1-2; D is possibly TRBD1 (5 bases). The V end was cut by 0 bases, the J end by 7 bases, with 16 bases between. This CDR3 spans 15 amino acids. Germline CDR1 reads SGHKS; CDR2 reads YYEKEE (reference sequence). As DNA, the CDR3 is TGTGCCAGCAGCTTGGCCGGGACGGCCAACGGTGGCTACACCTTC. It is translated as CASSLAGTANGGYTF.

J is TRBJ2-3 and V is TRBV27; 16 bases map to TRBD2. The germline gives CDR1 MNHEY, CDR2 SMNVEV (reference sequence). CDR3 length equals 18 residues. Trimming cost V 7 bases and J 1 base; bases outside gene matches: 8. CDR3 DNA: TGTGCCAGCACCCTAGGGACTAGCGGGGGGGCTTGCACAGATACGCAGTATTTT. It yields the protein CASTLGTSGGACTDTQYF.

The chain combines TRBV29-1 with TRBJ1-1; D is uncertain. The CDR3 loop spans 12 amino acids. The germline V gene encodes CDR1 SQVTM and CDR2 ANQGSEA. V shed 4 bases and J shed 3 bases, with 9 bases lying between them. The CDR3 DNA follows: TGCAGCGTTGTATCCGGTTACACTGAAGCTTTCTTT. Its protein is CSVVSGYTEAFF. Combining the CDR3 with reference TRBV29-1 and TRBJ1-1 gives the whole variable domain SAVISQKPSRDICQRGTSLTIQCQVDSQVTMMFWYRQQPGQSLTLIATANQGSEATYESGFVIDKFPISRPNLTFSTLTVSNMSPEDSSIYLCSVVSGYTEAFFGQGTRLTVV.